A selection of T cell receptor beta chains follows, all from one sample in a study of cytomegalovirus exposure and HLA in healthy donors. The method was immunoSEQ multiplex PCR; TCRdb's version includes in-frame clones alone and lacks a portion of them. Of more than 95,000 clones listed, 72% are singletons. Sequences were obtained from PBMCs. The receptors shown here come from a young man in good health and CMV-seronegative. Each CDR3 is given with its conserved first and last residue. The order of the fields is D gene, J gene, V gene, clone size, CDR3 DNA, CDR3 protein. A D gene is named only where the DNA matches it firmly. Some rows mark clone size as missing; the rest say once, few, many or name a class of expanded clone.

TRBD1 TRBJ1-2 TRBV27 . TGTGCCAGCACTACGACCCGACAGGGGGCATACTATGGCTACACCTTC CASTTTRQGAYYGYTF
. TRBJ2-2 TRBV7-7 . TGTGCCAGCAGCCCCGACGAACACAGGACCGGGGAGCTGTTTTTT CASSPDEHRTGELFF
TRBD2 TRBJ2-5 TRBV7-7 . TGTGCTAGCAGCTGGATAGCGGGGGATGAGACCCAGTACTTC CASSWIAGDETQYF
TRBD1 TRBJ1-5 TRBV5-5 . TGTGCCAGCAGCTTGGAGGGGACAGCCCATCAGCCCCAGCATTTT CASSLEGTAHQPQHF
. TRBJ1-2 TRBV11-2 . TGTGCCAGCAGCTTAGATCGGGGGAACTATGGCTACACCTTC CASSLDRGNYGYTF
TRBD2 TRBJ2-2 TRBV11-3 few TGTGCCAGCAGCTTAGCTAGCGGGGGAGCGAACACCGGGGAGCTGTTTTTT CASSLASGGANTGELFF
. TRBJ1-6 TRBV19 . TGTGCCAGTAGTACGGGCCACATTACAGGGAAGAGCTCCTATAATTCACCCCTCCACTTT CASSTGHITGKSSYNSPLHF
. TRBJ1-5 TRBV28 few TGTGCCAGCAGTTTGTCGGGATCAGAGGGCAATCAGCCCCAGCATTTT CASSLSGSEGNQPQHF
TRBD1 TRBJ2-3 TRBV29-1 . TGCAGCGTCGACGGAGTCAAAACAGGGGGCAGGGCCATAGGCACAGATACGCAGTATTTT CSVDGVKTGGRAIGTDTQYF
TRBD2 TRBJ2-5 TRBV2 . TGTGCCAGCACCATGCGGGGGGGAGAGACCCAGTACTTC CASTMRGGETQYF
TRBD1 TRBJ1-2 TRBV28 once TGTGCCAGCAGTTCGGGACAGGGGCCCCTAGCTAACTATGGCTACACCTTC CASSSGQGPLANYGYTF
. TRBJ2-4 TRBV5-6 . TGTGCCAGCAGCCGGGGGAAAAACATTCAGTACTTC CASSRGKNIQYF
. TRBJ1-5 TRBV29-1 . TGCAGCGCCGCCAGGGGAGGGCCGAGCAAGCCCCAGCATTTT CSAARGGPSKPQHF
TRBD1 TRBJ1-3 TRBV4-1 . TGCGCCAGCAGCCAAGTCACGGTCCAGGACAGGCCTGGAAACACCATATATTTT CASSQVTVQDRPGNTIYF
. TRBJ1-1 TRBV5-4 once TGTGCCAGCAGCTTGGGATCCCCCCGAGAGAACACTGAAGCTTTCTTT CASSLGSPRENTEAFF
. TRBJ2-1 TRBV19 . TGTGCCAGTAGTATAGTAGGGCAGGGTAGGAAGGTTGAGCAGTTCTTC CASSIVGQGRKVEQFF
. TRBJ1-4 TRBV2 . TGTGCCACCTTTCCGGACATGGCGCGTAATGAAAAACTGTTTTTT CATFPDMARNEKLFF
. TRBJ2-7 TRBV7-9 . TGTGCCAGCAGCGTACGGGACACCATTTCCTACGAGCAGTACTTC CASSVRDTISYEQYF
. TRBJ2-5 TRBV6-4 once TGTGCCAGCAGTGAAGAACTAGGGGAGACCCAGTACTTC CASSEELGETQYF
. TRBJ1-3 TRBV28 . TGTGCCAGCAGTTTAGGACTCCGGAGCTCTGGAAACACCATATATTTT CASSLGLRSSGNTIYF
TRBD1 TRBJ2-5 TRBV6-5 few TGTGCCAGCAGCATTGAACCACAGGGGGCGACCCAGTACTTC CASSIEPQGATQYF
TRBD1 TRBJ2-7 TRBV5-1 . TGCGCCAGCAGCTTGGCCGGGACAGCAAATTACGAGCAGTACTTC CASSLAGTANYEQYF
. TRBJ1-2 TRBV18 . TGTGCCAGCTCACCCGAGAGCCAGGGAAGGGGCTACACCTTC CASSPESQGRGYTF
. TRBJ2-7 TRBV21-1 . TGTGCCAGCAGCTACCTTTTGACAGGGCTCTACTACGAGCAGTACTTC CASSYLLTGLYYEQYF
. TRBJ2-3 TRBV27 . TGTGCCAGCAGTTCGCGGGGAAGCACAGATACGCAGTATTTT CASSSRGSTDTQYF
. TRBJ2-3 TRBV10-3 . TGTGCCATCAGTGAGTCGAGGGCGGGCACAGATACGCAGTATTTT CAISESRAGTDTQYF
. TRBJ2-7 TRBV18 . TGTGCCAGCTCACCCGACAGCGCTTCCTACGAGCAGTACTTC CASSPDSASYEQYF
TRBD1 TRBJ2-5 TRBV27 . TGTGCCAGCAGTTATGACAGGGGGTCTCTTCGGACCCAGTACTTC CASSYDRGSLRTQYF
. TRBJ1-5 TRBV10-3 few TGTGCCATCAACCAACAGGGTCGCGGTCAGCCCCAGCATTTT CAINQQGRGQPQHF
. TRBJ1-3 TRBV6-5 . TGTGCCAGCAGTTACTCGAAGCAGGCCTCTGGAAACACCATATATTTT CASSYSKQASGNTIYF
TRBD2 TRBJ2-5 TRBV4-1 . TGCGCCAGCAGGCCCGGGACTAGCGGTCAGGGGGGAGAGACCCAGTACTTC CASRPGTSGQGGETQYF
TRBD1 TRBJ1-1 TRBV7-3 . TGTGCCAGCAGCAGAACGGGACAGGGGGCTGTCGCTGAAGCTTTCTTT CASSRTGQGAVAEAFF
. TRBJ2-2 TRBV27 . TGTGCCAGCAGTTTATCGCACTCCAACACCGGGGAGCTGTTTTTT CASSLSHSNTGELFF
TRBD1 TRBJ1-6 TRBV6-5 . TGTGCCAGCAGTTACTCGAGACAGGGTCTTTCACCCCTCCACTTT CASSYSRQGLSPLHF
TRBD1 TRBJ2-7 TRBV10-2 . TGCGCCAGCAGTGGACAGGGAGACGAGCAGTACTTC CASSGQGDEQYF
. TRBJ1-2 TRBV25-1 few TGTGCCAGCAGTGAGGGGCCCTATGGCTACACCTTC CASSEGPYGYTF
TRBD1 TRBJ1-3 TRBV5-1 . TGCGCCAGCAGCTTGGACAGGGGAGTCGAAAACACCATATATTTT CASSLDRGVENTIYF
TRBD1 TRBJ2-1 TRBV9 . TGTGCCAGCAGCCCGGAGGACAGGGGGTACAATGAGCAGTTCTTC CASSPEDRGYNEQFF
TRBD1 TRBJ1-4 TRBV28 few TGTGCCAGCAGTTTCCCGACAGGGTCTGGTGCTGAAAAACTGTTTTTT CASSFPTGSGAEKLFF
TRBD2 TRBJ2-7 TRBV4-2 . TGTGCCAGCAGCCAAGAATACATGGGTAGCGGGGGGGCCCCCTCCTACGAGCAGTACTTC CASSQEYMGSGGAPSYEQYF
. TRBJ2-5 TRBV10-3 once TGTGCCATCAGTGGCCAAAAATTGAAGAAGGACAGTGGTGTGTTTGAGACCCAGTACTTC CAISGQKLKKDSGVFETQYF
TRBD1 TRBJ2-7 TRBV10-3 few TGTGCCATCAGGGGACCGACAGGGGGGGCTTACGAGCAGTACTTC CAIRGPTGGAYEQYF
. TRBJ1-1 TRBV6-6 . TGTGCCAGCAGTTACTCATCGGTGAACACTGAAGCTTTCTTT CASSYSSVNTEAFF
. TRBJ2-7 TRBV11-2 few TGTGCCAGCAGCTTAATTCGAGGGGGCGAGCAGTACTTC CASSLIRGGEQYF
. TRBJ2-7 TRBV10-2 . TGCGCCAGCAGTGAGTCAAGGGGTAGGTCGGGGGACGAGCAGTACTTC CASSESRGRSGDEQYF
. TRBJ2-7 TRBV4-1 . TGCGCCAGCAGCCAAATGCTAGCGAACGAGCAGTACTTC CASSQMLANEQYF
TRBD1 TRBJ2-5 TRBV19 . TGTGCCAGTAGTCGGACAGGGTCACGCCAAGAGACCCAGTACTTC CASSRTGSRQETQYF
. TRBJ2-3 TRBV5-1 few TGCGCCAGCAGCTTGGAGGGGGACACAGATACGCAGTATTTT CASSLEGDTDTQYF
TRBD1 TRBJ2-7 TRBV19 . TGTGCCAGTAGTGTTACAGGGGAAAGGGGTGACGAGCAGTACTTC CASSVTGERGDEQYF
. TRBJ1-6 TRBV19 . TGTGCCAGTAGTCTTGAGAATTCACCCCTCCACTTT CASSLENSPLHF
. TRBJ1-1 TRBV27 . TGTGCCAGCAGTTTAGATCTAGGCGGGAACACTGAAGCTTTCTTT CASSLDLGGNTEAFF
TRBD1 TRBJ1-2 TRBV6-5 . TGTGCCAGCAGTTACTGGGACAGGAGTAAGGGCTACACCTTC CASSYWDRSKGYTF
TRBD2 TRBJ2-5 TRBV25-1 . TGTGCCAGCAATTCGGGGGGACAAGAGACCCAGTACTTC CASNSGGQETQYF
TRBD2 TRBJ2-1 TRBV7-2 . TGTGCCAGCAGCCTAGCGGGGGGGCCCTACAATGAGCAGTTCTTC CASSLAGGPYNEQFF
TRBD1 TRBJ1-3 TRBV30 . TGTGCCTGGAGTGGACCGACAGGGGATGGAAACACCATATATTTT CAWSGPTGDGNTIYF
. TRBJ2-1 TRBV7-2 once TGTGCCAGCAGCTTACTTGGGGGCCTTATTGGTGAGCAGTTCTTC CASSLLGGLIGEQFF
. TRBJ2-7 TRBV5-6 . TGTGCCAGCAGCTTGGGGACAGCAGCCTACGAGCAGTACTTC CASSLGTAAYEQYF
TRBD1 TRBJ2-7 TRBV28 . TGTGCCAGCAGCCAACAGGGGACCTACACCTACGAGCAGTACTTC CASSQQGTYTYEQYF
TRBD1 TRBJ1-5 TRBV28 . TGCCAGACAGGGGCCCTCAATCAGCCCCAGCATTTT CQTGALNQPQHF